These T cell receptor beta chains were read from a single sample in a study of HIV-infected patients and healthy controls. TCRdb reprocessed the 5' RACE reads via MiXCR and lists one record per CDR3 protein. The sample carries about 6,500 distinct CDR3 sequences, less than 9.5% recorded once. Sample: blood, taken during antiretroviral therapy. Receptors originate from an adult with HIV infection. CDR3s include the opening cysteine and the closing phenylalanine or tryptophan. A D gene is named only where the DNA matches it firmly. The size entry is marked missing in some rows and otherwise reads once, few, many or a size class.

J: TRBJ1-1; V: TRBV18; size: medium-sized; D: TRBD1; CDR3: CASSKTGGQTEAFF; DNA: TGTGCCAGCTCAAAGACAGGGGGACAGACTGAAGCTTTCTTT
J: TRBJ2-7; V: TRBV9; size: medium-sized; D: -; CDR3: CASSPLLVSTYEQYF; DNA: TGTGCCAGCAGCCCTCTCCTAGTGAGTACCTACGAGCAGTACTTC
J: TRBJ1-5; V: TRBV19; size: few; D: -; CDR3: CASTIGGQPQHF; DNA: TGTGCCAGTACTATCGGGGGTCAGCCCCAGCATTTT
J: TRBJ2-2; V: TRBV19; size: many; D: -; CDR3: CASSPNTGSPGTGELFF; DNA: TGTGCCAGTAGTCCAAATACAGGTTCTCCTGGGACCGGGGAGCTGTTTTTT
J: TRBJ2-7; V: TRBV27; size: medium-sized; D: -; CDR3: CASSLSTSSYEQYF; DNA: TGTGCCAGCAGTTTATCGACTAGCTCCTACGAGCAGTACTTC
J: TRBJ2-3; V: TRBV28; size: many; D: TRBD1; CDR3: CASSFEQGPGTDTQYF; DNA: TGTGCCAGCAGTTTTGAACAGGGGCCCGGCACAGATACGCAGTATTTT
J: TRBJ1-1; V: TRBV7-6; size: medium-sized; D: TRBD1; CDR3: CASSHGQGGRNTEAFF; DNA: TGTGCCAGCAGCCACGGACAGGGGGGCCGGAACACTGAAGCTTTCTTT
J: TRBJ1-5; V: TRBV6-5; size: medium-sized; D: -; CDR3: CASSYSGGGPQHF; DNA: TGTGCCAGCAGTTACTCCGGAGGTGGTCCCCAGCATTTT
J: TRBJ1-2; V: TRBV27; size: medium-sized; D: TRBD1; CDR3: CASSYSGQILGGYTF; DNA: TGTGCCAGCAGTTATTCGGGACAGATCCTTGGCGGCTACACCTTC
J: TRBJ2-7; V: TRBV27; size: many; D: TRBD1; CDR3: CASSPRGQGYSYEQYF; DNA: TGTGCCAGCAGTCCAAGGGGACAGGGATACTCCTACGAGCAGTACTTC
J: TRBJ1-6; V: TRBV12-3/TRBV12-4; size: medium-sized; D: -; CDR3: CASSLRTAYNSPLHF; DNA: TGTGCCAGCAGTTTAAGAACAGCCTATAATTCACCCCTCCACTTT
J: TRBJ1-1; V: TRBV29-1; size: medium-sized; D: TRBD1; CDR3: CSAWDRGETEAFF; DNA: TGCAGCGCATGGGACAGGGGAGAGACTGAAGCTTTCTTT
J: TRBJ1-2; V: TRBV6-5; size: many; D: -; CDR3: CASSRALWNGYTF; DNA: TGTGCCAGCAGCCGGGCCCTGTGGAATGGCTACACCTTC
J: TRBJ1-2; V: TRBV6-2/TRBV6-3; size: few; D: -; CDR3: CASSYSSPMDGYTF; DNA: TGTGCCAGCAGTTACTCGAGTCCAATGGATGGCTACACCTTC
J: TRBJ2-7; V: TRBV20-1; size: many; D: TRBD2; CDR3: CSANGLAGGPGYEQYF; DNA: TGCAGTGCCAATGGTCTAGCGGGAGGGCCTGGGTACGAGCAGTACTTC
J: TRBJ2-7; V: TRBV10-3; size: medium-sized; D: TRBD1; CDR3: CAISQDRASYEQYF; DNA: TGTGCCATCAGCCAGGACAGGGCCTCCTACGAGCAGTACTTC
J: TRBJ2-3; V: TRBV20-1; size: medium-sized; D: TRBD1; CDR3: CSWKGAFTDTQYF; DNA: TGCAGTTGGAAGGGGGCCTTCACAGATACGCAGTATTTT
J: TRBJ1-2; V: TRBV15; size: many; D: -; CDR3: CATSRVGDPYGYTF; DNA: TGTGCCACCAGCAGAGTCGGGGACCCCTATGGCTACACCTTC
J: TRBJ1-2; V: TRBV12-3/TRBV12-4; size: medium-sized; D: -; CDR3: CASSRGQTVANYGYTF; DNA: TGTGCCAGCAGCCGAGGACAGACCGTAGCTAACTATGGCTACACCTTC
J: TRBJ2-2; V: TRBV5-1; size: few; D: -; CDR3: CASSSGLHTGELFF; DNA: TGCGCCAGCAGCTCCGGGCTTCACACCGGGGAGCTGTTTTTT
J: TRBJ1-2; V: TRBV4-1; size: medium-sized; D: -; CDR3: CASSQGTATNYGYTF; DNA: TGCGCCAGCAGCCAAGGGACAGCTACTAACTATGGCTACACCTTC
J: TRBJ2-1; V: TRBV5-4; size: many; D: -; CDR3: CASSFTPWDEQFF; DNA: TGTGCCAGCAGTTTTACACCGTGGGATGAGCAGTTCTTC
J: TRBJ1-6; V: TRBV6-5; size: many; D: -; CDR3: CASRGDTYNSPLHF; DNA: TGTGCCAGCAGGGGGGACACCTATAATTCACCCCTCCACTTT
J: TRBJ2-7; V: TRBV5-1; size: medium-sized; D: TRBD1; CDR3: CASSSSTGGGVYEQYF; DNA: TGCGCCAGCAGCTCGTCGACAGGGGGAGGCGTCTACGAGCAGTACTTC
J: TRBJ2-1; V: TRBV12-3/TRBV12-4; size: medium-sized; D: -; CDR3: CASTPGGSSYNEQFF; DNA: TGTGCCAGCACCCCTGGAGGAAGCTCCTACAATGAGCAGTTCTTC
J: TRBJ2-1; V: TRBV10-2; size: many; D: TRBD2; CDR3: CASSDLRGSSYNEQFF; DNA: TGCGCCAGCAGTGATCTGCGGGGGAGCTCCTACAATGAGCAGTTCTTC
J: TRBJ2-2; V: TRBV5-4; size: many; D: -; CDR3: CASSLTGVTGELFF; DNA: TGTGCCAGCAGCTTGACGGGAGTCACCGGGGAGCTGTTTTTT
J: TRBJ2-1; V: TRBV5-6; size: -; D: -; CDR3: CASSLEAGSLGYNEQFF; DNA: TGTGCCAGCAGCTTGGAGGCAGGGAGTTTGGGCTACAATGAGCAGTTCTTC
J: TRBJ1-6; V: TRBV20-1; size: many; D: -; CDR3: CSARPERTESSYNSPLHF; DNA: TGCAGTGCTAGGCCCGAAAGGACAGAGAGCTCCTATAATTCACCCCTCCACTTT
J: TRBJ2-1; V: TRBV20-1; size: many; D: TRBD2; CDR3: CSVRETGNEQFF; DNA: TGCAGTGTGCGGGAGACGGGGAATGAGCAGTTCTTC
J: TRBJ1-1; V: TRBV7-2; size: few; D: -; CDR3: CASSLKGMNTEAFF; DNA: TGTGCCAGCAGCTTAAAGGGGATGAACACTGAAGCTTTCTTT
J: TRBJ1-1; V: TRBV2; size: medium-sized; D: TRBD1; CDR3: CASRPTGDRGLLAFF; DNA: TGTGCCAGCAGACCCACCGGGGACAGGGGGCTGCTAGCTTTCTTT
J: TRBJ2-7; V: TRBV19; size: medium-sized; D: -; CDR3: CATTTRRKSYSYEQYF; DNA: TGTGCCACCACCACCCGGCGGAAAAGTTACTCCTACGAGCAGTACTTC
J: TRBJ2-2; V: TRBV27; size: medium-sized; D: -; CDR3: CASSFEVNTGELFF; DNA: TGTGCCAGCAGTTTTGAGGTGAACACCGGGGAGCTGTTTTTT
J: TRBJ2-7; V: TRBV28; size: many; D: -; CDR3: CASSLAGAQGREQYF; DNA: TGTGCCAGCAGTTTGGCCGGGGCGCAAGGCCGGGAGCAGTACTTC
J: TRBJ2-4; V: TRBV7-2; size: medium-sized; D: -; CDR3: CASGREAIKNIQYF; DNA: TGTGCCAGCGGTAGGGAAGCTATAAAAAACATTCAGTACTTC
J: TRBJ2-3; V: TRBV20-1; size: -; D: TRBD2; CDR3: CSARDPDTSVSFTDTQYF; DNA: TGCAGTGCTAGAGATCCGGATACTAGCGTTTCTTTCACAGATACGCAGTATTTT
J: TRBJ2-1; V: TRBV28; size: many; D: TRBD1; CDR3: CASSSGTGGYNEQFF; DNA: TGTGCCAGCTCCTCCGGGACAGGGGGGTACAATGAGCAGTTCTTC
J: TRBJ2-7; V: TRBV20-1; size: medium-sized; D: -; CDR3: CSARGYRDYEQYF; DNA: TGCAGTGCTAGAGGCTACCGGGACTACGAGCAGTACTTC
J: TRBJ2-7; V: TRBV19; size: many; D: TRBD2; CDR3: CASSIAGREYEQYF; DNA: TGTGCCAGTAGTATAGCCGGGCGGGAGTACGAGCAGTACTTC
J: TRBJ2-3; V: TRBV18; size: medium-sized; D: TRBD2; CDR3: CASSRVRPRTSGPLGTDTQYF; DNA: TGTGCCAGCTCACGGGTACGGCCCCGGACTAGCGGGCCCCTGGGGACAGATACGCAGTATTTT
J: TRBJ2-5; V: TRBV9; size: medium-sized; D: -; CDR3: CASSVGEETQYF; DNA: TGTGCCAGCAGCGTAGGAGAAGAGACCCAGTACTTC
J: TRBJ2-5; V: TRBV2; size: -; D: -; CDR3: CAIPGVQETQYF; DNA: TGTGCCATCCCGGGAGTACAAGAGACCCAGTACTTC
J: TRBJ1-5; V: TRBV5-6; size: -; D: -; CDR3: CASSQKRFSNQPQHF; DNA: TGTGCCAGCAGCCAAAAGAGATTTAGCAATCAGCCCCAGCATTTT
J: TRBJ2-7; V: TRBV7-2; size: medium-sized; D: TRBD1; CDR3: CASSYGQAYEQYF; DNA: TGTGCCAGCAGCTATGGACAGGCCTACGAGCAGTACTTC
J: TRBJ1-1; V: TRBV20-1; size: -; D: TRBD1; CDR3: CSATTGNRGAFF; DNA: TGCAGTGCTACTACGGGGAACAGGGGAGCTTTCTTT